These T cell receptor beta chains were read from a single sample in a study of T cell responses to AZD1222 COVID-19 vaccine. TCRdb's table, derived via immunoSEQ multiplex PCR, lists solely in-frame clones and lacks some. The repertoire consists of approximately 76,000 clones, with 80% to 95% occurring once and the leading ten covering 4.5%. Sequenced here: peripheral blood, sampled on day 0 of MenACWY control vaccination. The receptors stem from an adult in good health. CDR3s include the opening cysteine and the closing phenylalanine or tryptophan. D genes are given only for firm matches. Some rows have no size entry. The others give once, few or many, or a class for an expanded clone.

j_gene: TRBJ2-5; abundance: -; v_gene: TRBV27; d_gene: -; CDR3nt: TGTGCCAGCAGTTTACTTCCCTTAGGCGAGACCCAGTACTTC; CDR3aa: CASSLLPLGETQYF
j_gene: TRBJ2-2; abundance: few; v_gene: TRBV6-5; d_gene: -; CDR3nt: TGTGCCAGCAGTTACGACCACAGTAACACCGGGGAGCTGTTTTTT; CDR3aa: CASSYDHSNTGELFF
j_gene: TRBJ1-1; abundance: -; v_gene: TRBV7-9; d_gene: -; CDR3nt: TGTGCCAGCAGCTTTGTCCAGGTGGGGACTGAAGCTTTCTTT; CDR3aa: CASSFVQVGTEAFF
j_gene: TRBJ1-5; abundance: -; v_gene: TRBV19; d_gene: TRBD1; CDR3nt: TGTGCCAGTAGTACCCGGGACAGGGGGCGGCAGCCCCAGCATTTT; CDR3aa: CASSTRDRGRQPQHF
j_gene: TRBJ2-5; abundance: -; v_gene: TRBV7-2; d_gene: -; CDR3nt: TGTGCCAGCAGCTTAAACAGGGACGTCGATACCCAGTACTTC; CDR3aa: CASSLNRDVDTQYF
j_gene: TRBJ2-3; abundance: -; v_gene: TRBV2; d_gene: -; CDR3nt: TGTGCCAGCCGGGCCTCCACTACCCCAGATACGCAGTATTTT; CDR3aa: CASRASTTPDTQYF
j_gene: TRBJ1-1; abundance: -; v_gene: TRBV11-2; d_gene: TRBD1; CDR3nt: TGTGCCAGCAGGGACAGGCGGGGACGTGTGCTGGAAGCTTTCTTT; CDR3aa: CASRDRRGRVLEAFF
j_gene: TRBJ1-2; abundance: -; v_gene: TRBV7-9; d_gene: -; CDR3nt: TGTGCCAGCAGCTTAGGGGTTGCAGGGAGCTATGGCTACACCTTC; CDR3aa: CASSLGVAGSYGYTF
j_gene: TRBJ2-7; abundance: -; v_gene: TRBV6-5; d_gene: TRBD1; CDR3nt: TGTGCCAGCGGCCGGACAGGGCTCAACGAGCAGTACTTC; CDR3aa: CASGRTGLNEQYF
j_gene: TRBJ2-7; abundance: once; v_gene: TRBV7-8; d_gene: TRBD1; CDR3nt: TGTGCCAGCAGCCCTGGTGGGACAGGGGTCTACGAGCAGTACTTC; CDR3aa: CASSPGGTGVYEQYF
j_gene: TRBJ1-4; abundance: -; v_gene: TRBV28; d_gene: TRBD1; CDR3nt: TGTGCCAGCAGCAACACTGACAGGGTTACTGAAAAACTGTTTTTT; CDR3aa: CASSNTDRVTEKLFF
j_gene: TRBJ2-3; abundance: -; v_gene: TRBV10-2; d_gene: -; CDR3nt: TGCGCCAGCAGTGAGTCGGGTAGCACAGATACGCAGTATTTT; CDR3aa: CASSESGSTDTQYF
j_gene: TRBJ2-1; abundance: -; v_gene: TRBV21-1; d_gene: -; CDR3nt: TGTGCCAGCCTGGGACTAGCGGTCAATGAGCAGTTCTTC; CDR3aa: CASLGLAVNEQFF
j_gene: TRBJ1-5; abundance: -; v_gene: TRBV30; d_gene: -; CDR3nt: TGTGCCTGGAGTGGGGGGGACAATCAGCCCCAGCATTTT; CDR3aa: CAWSGGDNQPQHF
j_gene: TRBJ1-5; abundance: -; v_gene: TRBV4-3; d_gene: -; CDR3nt: TGCGCCAGCAGCCCCCGCCTGCGGGTTGGGGGTCAGCCCCAGCATTTT; CDR3aa: CASSPRLRVGGQPQHF
j_gene: TRBJ1-2; abundance: -; v_gene: TRBV5-1; d_gene: TRBD1; CDR3nt: TGCGCCAGCAGCTCCCTACAGACAGGGCAGGGCTACACCTTC; CDR3aa: CASSSLQTGQGYTF
j_gene: TRBJ1-1; abundance: -; v_gene: TRBV6-1; d_gene: -; CDR3nt: TGTGCCAGCAGTGACCAGACCGGGGTCGGAACTGAAGCTTTCTTT; CDR3aa: CASSDQTGVGTEAFF
j_gene: TRBJ2-5; abundance: once; v_gene: TRBV10-3; d_gene: -; CDR3nt: TGTGCCATCAGTGAGCACAGGGGAGGCCAAGAGACCCAGTACTTC; CDR3aa: CAISEHRGGQETQYF
j_gene: TRBJ2-1; abundance: once; v_gene: TRBV7-2; d_gene: TRBD1; CDR3nt: TGTGCCAGCAGCTTAGACAGGGGGCTCTACAATGAGCAGTTCTTC; CDR3aa: CASSLDRGLYNEQFF
j_gene: TRBJ1-1; abundance: -; v_gene: TRBV11-2; d_gene: -; CDR3nt: TGTGCCAGCAGCTTGCGGCAGATGAACACTGAAGCTTTCTTT; CDR3aa: CASSLRQMNTEAFF
j_gene: TRBJ2-7; abundance: -; v_gene: TRBV13; d_gene: TRBD2; CDR3nt: TGTGCCAGCAGCCCCATCGGGGGGGAGCAGTACTTC; CDR3aa: CASSPIGGEQYF
j_gene: TRBJ2-3; abundance: once; v_gene: TRBV29-1; d_gene: -; CDR3nt: TGCAGCGTTGAGGAAACAGGGCTGAGGTCGGTAGATACGCAGTATTTT; CDR3aa: CSVEETGLRSVDTQYF
j_gene: TRBJ1-1; abundance: once; v_gene: TRBV7-6; d_gene: -; CDR3nt: TGTGCCAGCACCGTTGAGGGGACGGCCAACACTGAAGCTTTCTTT; CDR3aa: CASTVEGTANTEAFF
j_gene: TRBJ2-7; abundance: -; v_gene: TRBV3-1/TRBV3-2; d_gene: TRBD2; CDR3nt: TGTGCCAGCAGCCAAGATTCTTCTAGCGGGAGCTACGAGCAGTACTTC; CDR3aa: CASSQDSSSGSYEQYF
j_gene: TRBJ2-1; abundance: -; v_gene: TRBV6-5; d_gene: -; CDR3nt: TGTGCCAGCGCCAGGGGGGACTCCAAAGGGGATGAGCAGTTCTTC; CDR3aa: CASARGDSKGDEQFF
j_gene: TRBJ2-7; abundance: -; v_gene: TRBV6-5; d_gene: -; CDR3nt: TGTGCCAGCAGTTACCCGGAGCGCTCCTACGAGCAGTACTTC; CDR3aa: CASSYPERSYEQYF
j_gene: TRBJ1-4; abundance: -; v_gene: TRBV27; d_gene: TRBD1; CDR3nt: TGTGCCAGCAGTCCAAAAACAGGGGGCGTTGAAAAACTGTTTTTT; CDR3aa: CASSPKTGGVEKLFF
j_gene: TRBJ2-7; abundance: -; v_gene: TRBV24-1; d_gene: TRBD1; CDR3nt: TGTGCCACCAGTGCCCCGGGACAGGGGGCTTACGAGCAGTACTTC; CDR3aa: CATSAPGQGAYEQYF
j_gene: TRBJ2-2; abundance: -; v_gene: TRBV30; d_gene: TRBD2; CDR3nt: TGTGCCTGGACCCCCCTACTAGCGGCAAACACCGGGGAGCTGTTTTTT; CDR3aa: CAWTPLLAANTGELFF